This T cell receptor beta chain is from a study of beta chain features in type 1 diabetes. The wider study: Taken together, all samples contributed fewer than 110 million examined sorted cells. General study points: There were fewer insertions and more deletions at the VDJ junctions of type 1 diabetes patients. The cDNA sequencing approach could over-represent high-TCR-expressing cells.

In total, each donor contributed a single heparinised blood draw that averaged about 120 mL. What was sequenced were expressed TCRB transcripts, since all of the isolated RNA had been reverse transcribed. Profiled with immunoSEQ multiplex PCR; TCRdb holds only in-frame clones, not every one. The repertoire has 250,000 to 350,000 clones, more than 9.5% of them found once; the top ten carry about 0.014%. V lost 7 bases and J 3 bases, leaving 9 bases between the germline ends. This CDR3 contains 13 residues. Germline V gene sequence: CDR1 MNHEY, CDR2 SMNVEV (reference sequence). This clone was counted between two and nine times. Its target is not known.

Sequencing used naive CD4+ T cells from blood. V usage is TRBV27 and J usage is TRBJ2-2; D is ambiguous. This sequence originates from a woman in her 30s in good health. DNA of the CDR3: TGTGCCAGCATTGGCAGTTACACCGGGGAGCTGTTTTTT. The encoded protein is CASIGSYTGELFF.